This TCR beta chain was sequenced in a study of blood T cell repertoires in COVID-19. Study overall: The origin of the acute and convalescent COVID-19 samples was the United States, Italy and Spain.

V gave up 6 bases and J gave up 4 bases; unmatched junction bases: 4. The CDR3 runs to 14 residues. Germline V gene data show CDR1 as MDHEN and CDR2 as SYDVKM. Assay: immunoSEQ multiplex PCR; the TCRdb copy retains only in-frame clones and omits some. The data contain approximately 75,000 clones, more than 65% of them seen just once; the ten biggest clones take up around 28%. Sequenced sample: peripheral blood. This clonotype was obtained from a woman at least 80 years old with active or convalescent COVID-19. This chain links TRBV28 with TRBJ2-1, with 9 bases identical to TRBD1. The DNA for the CDR3 is TGTGCCAGCAGGGGACAGGGACCTTACAATGAGCAGTTCTTC. Encoded protein: CASRGQGPYNEQFF. Using reference TRBV28 and TRBJ2-1 for the parts outside the CDR3, the full variable domain is DVKVTQSSRYLVKRTGEKVFLECVQDMDHENMFWYRQDPGLGLRLIYFSYDVKMKEKGDIPEGYSVSREKKERFSLILESASTNQTSMYLCASRGQGPYNEQFFGPGTRLTVL.